The 23 T cell receptor beta chains below were found in one sample sequenced in a study of T cells after yellow fever vaccination. Each CDR3 protein is one row after TCRdb ran MiXCR on the 5' RACE reads. Of roughly 340,000 distinct CDR3 sequences in the sample, roughly 4% were seen once. The material was PBMCs, obtained 5 days after the yellow fever booster vaccination. All receptors come from a man aged 18-30 years who received the YFV17D yellow fever vaccine.

This clonotype ranks as medium-sized (0.01 to 0.1%). The V call is TRBV5-6, the J call TRBJ2-3, with D possibly being TRBD2 (5 bases). V shed 1 base and J shed 5 bases, with 17 bases lying between them. The germline CDR1 and CDR2 sequences are SGHDT and YYEEEE. The CDR3 has 16 residues. The CDR3 coding sequence is TGTGCCAGCAGCTTGACGGACGGGAACCGAGTAGATACGCAGTATTTT. Amino acids: CASSLTDGNRVDTQYF.

This clonotype was found many times. The rearrangement joins TRBV20-1 to TRBJ2-3, with a tentative D call TRBD2 (6 bases). The CDR3 runs 14 residues. The germline V gene has CDR1 DFQATT and CDR2 SNEGSKA (reference sequence). V gave up 3 bases and J gave up 2 bases, with 12 bases separating them. The CDR3 bases are TGCAGTGCTAGGGTCGGCGGGGCCACAGATACGCAGTATTTT. Protein sequence: CSARVGGATDTQYF.

This clonotype showed up many times. The rearrangement links TRBV6-6 to TRBJ1-2, with D perhaps matching TRBD1 (5 bases). The CDR3 sequence is 13 residues long. Germline lookup yields CDR1 MNHNY and CDR2 SVGAGI (reference sequence). The germline V and J ends were trimmed by 5 bases and 7 bases, with 14 bases remaining between them. CDR3 nucleotide sequence: TGTGCCAGCAGTGGGGGGACCTCTGGTGGCTACACCTTC. Translated, it gives CASSGGTSGGYTF.

The chain recombines TRBV19 with TRBJ1-3; D is unclear. V lost 5 bases and J 0 bases, leaving 8 bases between the germline ends. The CDR3 has 14 residues. Germline V lookup: CDR1 LNHDA, CDR2 SQIVND (reference sequence). The CDR3 loop is CASSLFHSGNTIYF. In DNA form, the CDR3 reads TGTGCCAGTAGTCTCTTCCACTCTGGAAACACCATATATTTT.

The chain uses TRBV7-2 and TRBJ2-3; no reliable D call. Germline assignment: CDR1 SGHTA and CDR2 FQGNSA. The CDR3 runs to 11 residues. V lost 4 bases and J lost 6, with 5 bases in between. The CDR3 nucleotides are TGTGCCAGCAGCTGGCGGGATACGCAGTATTTT. It specifies CASSWRDTQYF.

This clonotype was observed at least ten times. The V call is TRBV4-3, the J call TRBJ1-5, with D unresolved. Trimming took off 0 bases at V and 7 bases at J, with 16 bases between the two ends. The germline gives CDR1 LGHNA, CDR2 YSLEER. This CDR3 is 16 amino acids long. The CDR3 loop is CASSQDLPGYGQPQHF. The CDR3 nucleotides read TGCGCCAGCAGCCAAGATCTTCCAGGCTATGGCCAGCCCCAGCATTTT.

The chain uses TRBV14 and TRBJ1-4; D gene ambiguous. Between the trimmed V and J ends, which lost 0 bases and 10 bases, there was a span of 6 bases. The CDR3 length is 12 residues. Germline-derived CDR1 and CDR2 are SGHDN and FVKESK. The CDR3 nucleotides are TGTGCCAGCAGCCAAGACCCAGGAAAACTGTTTTTT. Its translation: CASSQDPGKLFF.

This clonotype was seen a handful of times. The rearrangement uses TRBV7-9 and TRBJ2-7, with D uncertain. CDR3 length: 14 residues. The germline V and J ends were trimmed by 2 bases and 2 bases, with 10 bases remaining between them. CDR1 and CDR2 from the germline V gene are SEHNR and FQNEAQ (reference sequence). This CDR3 is CASSLSTSTYEQYF. The CDR3 nucleotides are TGTGCCAGCAGCTTATCGACAAGTACCTACGAGCAGTACTTC.

This clonotype was observed at least ten times. This chain connects TRBV6-5 to TRBJ1-2, with 7 bases identical to TRBD1. CDR3 length equals 12 residues. V shed 2 bases, J shed 8 bases, and the junction held 2 bases outside the gene matches. In germline, CDR1 is MNHEY, CDR2 SVGAGI. CDR3 bases: TGTGCCAGCAGTTACGCAGGGGGAGGCTACACCTTC. Protein sequence: CASSYAGGGYTF.

This clonotype was seen ten or more times. The gene calls are TRBV7-2 and TRBJ2-7, with 11 bases aligning to TRBD2. This CDR3 contains 15 residues. The V segment lost 5 bases and the J segment 0 bases; nucleotides outside the gene matches: 3. Germline V gene data show CDR1 as SGHTA and CDR2 as FQGNSA. CDR3 coding DNA: TGTGCCAGCAGCCCCACTAGCGGGAGCTCCTACGAGCAGTACTTC. This encodes CASSPTSGSSYEQYF.

This clonotype was recorded a few times. The genes are TRBV4-3 and TRBJ2-3, with 7 bases aligning to TRBD2. The germline CDR1 and CDR2 sequences are LGHNA and YSLEER. This CDR3 spans 18 amino acids. The V segment lost 0 bases and the J segment 0 bases; nucleotides outside the gene matches: 9. The CDR3 here is CASSQDRGASGSTDTQYF. For the CDR3, the DNA is TGCGCCAGCAGCCAAGATCGAGGAGCTAGCGGTAGCACAGATACGCAGTATTTT.

This clonotype has at least ten counts. The V call is TRBV5-5, the J call TRBJ2-1; D gene ambiguous. The germline gives CDR1 SGHKS, CDR2 YYEKEE (reference sequence). V lost 2 bases and J 0 bases, leaving 12 bases between the germline ends. The CDR3 runs 16 residues. Here the CDR3 reads CASSFWNIGSYNEQFF. In nucleotides, the CDR3 is TGTGCCAGCAGCTTCTGGAACATCGGCTCCTACAATGAGCAGTTCTTC.

This clonotype showed up many times. This rearrangement joins TRBV3-1 to TRBJ2-5; 12 bases are shared with TRBD2. The V gene end was trimmed by 5 bases and the J gene end by 2 bases; junction bases not matched to a gene: 0. The CDR3 runs 14 residues. The germline gives CDR1 LGHDT, CDR2 YNNKEL (reference sequence). CDR3 region: CASSTSGGQETQYF. The CDR3 DNA is TGTGCCAGCAGCACTAGCGGGGGGCAAGAGACCCAGTACTTC.

This clonotype was seen once. The chain is built from TRBV7-2 and TRBJ2-7, with D maybe TRBD2 (7 bases). The CDR3 covers 18 residues. Germline V gives CDR1 SGHTA, CDR2 FQGNSA. V lost 4 bases to trimming and J lost 3 bases, with 25 bases between them. Here the CDR3 reads CASSSPSGGGYGFYEQYF. The CDR3 region has the DNA TGTGCCAGCAGCTCTCCATCGGGGGGCGGGTACGGATTCTACGAGCAGTACTTC.

The table lists this clonotype with many counts. The chain is built from TRBV20-1 and TRBJ1-5; D perhaps matches TRBD1 (5 bases). The CDR3 is 12 residues long. Germline V CDR1 and CDR2: DFQATT, SNEGSKA (reference sequence). V was pared by 6 bases and J by 12 bases, with 18 bases between. The CDR3 coding sequence is TGCAGTGCCCGCGGACAAAATCCCAGCCAGCATTTT. Amino acid sequence: CSARGQNPSQHF.

This chain connects TRBV18 to TRBJ1-4, with D tentatively TRBD1 (5 bases). Germline lookup yields CDR1 KGHSH and CDR2 LQKENI. The CDR3 length is 16 residues. Trimming took off 1 base at V and 4 bases at J, with 13 bases between the two ends. The CDR3 loop reads CASSPLRDRDNEKLFF. The CDR3 DNA reads as TGTGCCAGCTCACCACTCCGGGACCGGGATAATGAAAAACTGTTTTTT.

In its sample, this clonotype was seen many times. J is TRBJ2-3 and V is TRBV5-1; 9 nucleotides agree with TRBD2. The CDR3 length is 17 residues. The ends lost 1 base at V and 2 bases at J; junction bases unmatched: 8. Germline assignment: CDR1 SGHRS and CDR2 YFSETQ. DNA for the CDR3: TGCGCCAGCAGCTTGAGGTCTAGCGGGGCCAACACAGATACGCAGTATTTT. Amino acids: CASSLRSSGANTDTQYF.

The table lists this clonotype with a few counts. V usage is TRBV10-3 and J usage is TRBJ1-1; the match to TRBD1 covers 11 bases. V lost 6 bases and J lost 3; bases outside the gene matches: 0. This CDR3 is built from 13 residues. Germline CDR1 is ENHRY and CDR2 is SYGVKD. CDR3 region: CAIRGQGDTEAFF. The DNA of the CDR3 is TGTGCCATCAGGGGACAGGGGGACACTGAAGCTTTCTTT.

This clonotype was counted between two and nine times. The genes are TRBV5-1 and TRBJ1-1; D is possibly TRBD1 (5 bases). Looked up from germline, CDR1 is SGHRS and CDR2 is YFSETQ. Trimming took off 0 bases at V and 2 bases at J, with 11 bases between the two ends. This CDR3 spans 15 amino acids. CDR3 amino acids: CASSLEPQGNTEAFF. The DNA of the CDR3 is TGCGCCAGCAGCTTGGAACCGCAGGGAAACACTGAAGCTTTCTTT.

This clonotype was recorded a few times. This chain uses TRBV7-2 with TRBJ2-2; tentative D call: TRBD2 (5 bases). The CDR3 loop spans 16 amino acids. Germline V lookup: CDR1 SGHTA, CDR2 FQGNSA. V was trimmed by 2 bases and J by 6 bases, leaving 16 bases between them. This chain's CDR3 is CASSLNNPGSPGELFF. The CDR3 nucleotides are TGTGCCAGCAGCTTAAACAATCCGGGGTCCCCCGGGGAGCTGTTTTTT.

This clonotype turned up a few times. This chain connects TRBV6-5 to TRBJ2-7, with D tentatively TRBD1 (5 bases). The CDR3 has 13 residues. Between the trimmed V and J ends, which lost 6 bases and 1 base, there was a span of 10 bases. Germline lookup yields CDR1 MNHEY and CDR2 SVGAGI. The CDR3 is CASRTTASYEQYF. The CDR3 DNA reads as TGTGCCAGCAGGACGACAGCTTCCTACGAGCAGTACTTC.

In its sample, this clonotype was seen many times. The chain couples TRBV6-2 or TRBV6-3 to TRBJ2-5; D uncertain. The V end lost 6 bases, the J end lost 2 bases, and 10 bases lay between the germline ends. This CDR3 comprises 13 residues. The V gene's germline CDR1 is MNHEY and CDR2 SVGEGT. CDR3 sequence: CASSPPPQETQYF. For the CDR3, the DNA is TGTGCCAGCAGCCCTCCTCCTCAAGAGACCCAGTACTTC.

V gene TRBV12-3 or TRBV12-4 combines with J gene TRBJ2-1; TRBD1 or TRBD2 may be the D gene (6 bases each). V was shortened by 3 bases and J by 7 bases, with 13 bases between the two germline ends. The length of the CDR3 is 14 residues. CDR3 region: CASSFDTGRNEQFF. The CDR3 DNA reads as TGTGCCAGCAGTTTTGATACAGGGAGGAATGAGCAGTTCTTC.